The table lists the clone carrying this T cell receptor (beta chain) with a count of one. This sample is drawn from a study of blood T cell repertoires in COVID-19. Across the whole study: COVID-19 samples, acute and convalescent, were from the United States, Italy and Spain. The analysed material was cDNA or gDNA that came from T cells, B-cell-depleted T cells, or PBMCs.

Original processing notes: Reference gene primers were amplified, and this amplification served to estimate nucleated cell counts. Repertoires were generated with immunoSEQ multiplex PCR, while TCRdb's copy carries only in-frame clones and drops some. The DNA was the basis for D and trimming; V, J and clone size are from that table. This repertoire shows approximately 37,000 clones, about nine tenths found once; its top ten account for 10%. The V and J ends lost 6 bases and 6 bases respectively, with 14 bases between them. CDR1 and CDR2 (germline): MNHEY, SVGAGI. The CDR3 spans 14 residues. The V and J genes are TRBV6-5 and TRBJ2-2; D may be TRBD1 (7 bases). This TCR came from a man older than 75 with active COVID-19. The specimen sequenced was peripheral blood. CDR3 sequence reads: CASRRTGGAGELFF. In DNA, the CDR3 is TGTGCCAGCAGACGGACAGGAGGGGCCGGGGAGCTGTTTTTT.